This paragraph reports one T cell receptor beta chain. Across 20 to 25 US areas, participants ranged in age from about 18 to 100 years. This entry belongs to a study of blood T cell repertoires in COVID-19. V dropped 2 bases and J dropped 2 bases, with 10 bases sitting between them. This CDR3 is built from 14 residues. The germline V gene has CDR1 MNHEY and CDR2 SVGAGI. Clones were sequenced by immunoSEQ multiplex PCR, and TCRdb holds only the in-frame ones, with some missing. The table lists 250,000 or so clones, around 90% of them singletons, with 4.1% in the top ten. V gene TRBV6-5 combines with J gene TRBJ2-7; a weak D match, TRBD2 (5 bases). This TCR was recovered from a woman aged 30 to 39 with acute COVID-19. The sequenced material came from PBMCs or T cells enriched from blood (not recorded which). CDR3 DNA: TGTGCCAGCAGTTACGTCTACGGGGCCTACGAGCAGTACTTC. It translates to CASSYVYGAYEQYF.